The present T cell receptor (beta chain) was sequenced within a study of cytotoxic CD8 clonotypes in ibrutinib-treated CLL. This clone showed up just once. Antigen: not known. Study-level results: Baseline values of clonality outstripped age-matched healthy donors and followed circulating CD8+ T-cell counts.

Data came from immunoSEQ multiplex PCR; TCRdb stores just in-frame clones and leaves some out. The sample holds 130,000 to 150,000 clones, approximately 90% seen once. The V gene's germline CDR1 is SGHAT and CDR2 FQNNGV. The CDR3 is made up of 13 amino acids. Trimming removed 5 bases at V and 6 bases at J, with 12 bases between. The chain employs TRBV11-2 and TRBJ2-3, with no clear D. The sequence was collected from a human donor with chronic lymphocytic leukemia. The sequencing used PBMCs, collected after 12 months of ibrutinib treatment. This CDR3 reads CASSLQVSDTQYF. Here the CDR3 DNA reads TGTGCCAGCAGCCTCCAGGTTTCGGATACGCAGTATTTT.